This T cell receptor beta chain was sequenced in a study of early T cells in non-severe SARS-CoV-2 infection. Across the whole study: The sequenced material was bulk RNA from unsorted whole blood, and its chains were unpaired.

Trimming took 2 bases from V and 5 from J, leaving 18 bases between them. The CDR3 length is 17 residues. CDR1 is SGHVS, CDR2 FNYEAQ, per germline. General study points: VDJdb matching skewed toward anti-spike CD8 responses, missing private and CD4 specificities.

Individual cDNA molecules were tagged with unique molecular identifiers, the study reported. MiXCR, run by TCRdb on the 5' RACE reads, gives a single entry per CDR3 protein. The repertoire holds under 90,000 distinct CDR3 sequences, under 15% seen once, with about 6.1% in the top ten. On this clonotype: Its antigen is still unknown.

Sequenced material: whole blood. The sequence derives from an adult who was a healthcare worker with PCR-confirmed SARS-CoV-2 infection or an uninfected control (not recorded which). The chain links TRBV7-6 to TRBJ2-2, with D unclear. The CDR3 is CASSLPARSPTTGELFF. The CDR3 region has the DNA TGTGCCAGCAGCTTACCCGCCCGGTCCCCTACTACCGGGGAGCTGTTTTTT.